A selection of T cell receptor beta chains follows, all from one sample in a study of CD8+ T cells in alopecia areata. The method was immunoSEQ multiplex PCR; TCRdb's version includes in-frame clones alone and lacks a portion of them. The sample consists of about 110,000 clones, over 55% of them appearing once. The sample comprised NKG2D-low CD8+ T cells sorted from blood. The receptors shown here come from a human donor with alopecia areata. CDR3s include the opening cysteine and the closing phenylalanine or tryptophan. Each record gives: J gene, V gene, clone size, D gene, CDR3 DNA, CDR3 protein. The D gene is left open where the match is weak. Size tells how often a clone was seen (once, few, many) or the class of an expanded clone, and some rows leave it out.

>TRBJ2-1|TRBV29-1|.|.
TGCAGCGTTGAAGATTTCGGAGTGGGCAATGAGCAGTTCTTC
CSVEDFGVGNEQFF
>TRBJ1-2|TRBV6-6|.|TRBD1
TGTGCCAGCAGTACGGGGACAGGGGCCTATGGCTACACCTTC
CASSTGTGAYGYTF
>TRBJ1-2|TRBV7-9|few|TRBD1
TGTGCCAGCAGCTTAGGGACAGGGGACGGCTACACCTTC
CASSLGTGDGYTF
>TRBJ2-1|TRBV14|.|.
TGTGCCAGCAGCCCCAGAGACGCCTCCTACAATGAGCAGTTCTTC
CASSPRDASYNEQFF
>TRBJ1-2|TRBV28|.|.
TGTGCCAGCAGTTCGAAAGGGGGTGGCTATGGCTACACCTTC
CASSSKGGGYGYTF
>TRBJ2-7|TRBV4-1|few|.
TGCGCCAGCAGCCAAACCCGGAGATACGAGCAGTACTTC
CASSQTRRYEQYF
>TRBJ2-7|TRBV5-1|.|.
TGCGCCAGCAGCTTGTCGACAGCGGGCTACGAGCAGTACTTC
CASSLSTAGYEQYF
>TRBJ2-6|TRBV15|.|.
TGTGCCACCAGCCCTCGGACTGCGACTGGGGCCAACGTCCTGACTTTC
CATSPRTATGANVLTF
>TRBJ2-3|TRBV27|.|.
TGTGCCAGCGAACGGGGGGATACGCAGTATTTT
CASERGDTQYF
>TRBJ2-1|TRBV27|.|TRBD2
TGTGCCAGCAGTGTACCGGGACTAGCGGGAGGCGGTATGAATGAGCAGTTCTTC
CASSVPGLAGGGMNEQFF
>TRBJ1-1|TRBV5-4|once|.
TGTGCCAGCAGCTTGCGGAGCTCGAATGTATTGGCTGAAGCTTTCTTT
CASSLRSSNVLAEAFF
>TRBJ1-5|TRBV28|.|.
TGTGCCAGCAGTTTCCCCCAGCCCCAGCATTTT
CASSFPQPQHF
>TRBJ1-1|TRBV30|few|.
TGTGCCTGGACCACCCAGGCAGGCATTAGGTCTATCACTGAAGCTTTCTTT
CAWTTQAGIRSITEAFF
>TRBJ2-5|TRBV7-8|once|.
TGTGCCAGCAGCTTAGGGGCGGGCCGCCAAGAGACCCAGTACTTC
CASSLGAGRQETQYF
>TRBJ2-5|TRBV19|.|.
TGTGCCAGTAGTATAGGTTCTGGGTCCATGGAGACCCAGTACTTC
CASSIGSGSMETQYF
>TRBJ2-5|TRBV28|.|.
TGTGCCAGCAGCGACTTGATAGGAGATGGAGAGACCCAGTACTTC
CASSDLIGDGETQYF